Below, one T cell receptor beta chain is given with its context. Antigen: not known. This specimen comes from a study of PD-1 blockade in classical Hodgkin lymphoma. Study-level findings and limits: Prior to therapy, complete responders displayed diversity much like that of newly diagnosed patients.

Method: immunoSEQ multiplex PCR; TCRdb's copy keeps in-frame clones and lacks some. Of some 15,000 clones in the sample, 65% to 80% are singletons; the top ten hold around 1.9%. The CDR3 spans 14 residues. Germline V gene data show CDR1 as SGHVS and CDR2 as FQNEAQ. V gave up 1 base and J gave up 5 bases, with 10 bases separating them. As to time point: cycle 4 day 1 (C4D1), after five to seven weeks of nivolumab. Patients all relapsed after autologous stem cell transplantation, and there was variation in brentuximab vedotin exposure. It was by magnetic negative selection that CD4+ T cells were purified from thawed PBMCs.

The sequenced sample was CD4+ T cells from blood, obtained before the fourth cycle of nivolumab. The source is a human donor with classical Hodgkin lymphoma. V and J are TRBV7-8 and TRBJ2-3, with no clear D. In DNA form, the CDR3 reads TGTGCCAGCAGCTTAGGAGTCTCCAAAGATACGCAGTATTTT. It codes for CASSLGVSKDTQYF.